These 20 T cell receptor beta chains were sequenced from one sample in a study of spatial heterogeneity in lung cancer. TCRdb re-called the 5' RACE reads with MiXCR, one entry per CDR3 protein. This sample has some 30,000 distinct CDR3 sequences, with more than 9% found just once. Regarding time point: blood at routine non-recurrence follow-up after resection. The sequencing used PBMCs, collected at follow-up. These receptor sequences come from a female donor with early-stage non-small cell lung cancer.

V usage is TRBV12-3 or TRBV12-4 and J usage is TRBJ2-3, with D possibly TRBD2 on 7 matching bases. Trimming took off 7 bases at V and 0 bases at J, with 17 bases between the two ends. CDR3 size: 16 residues. This chain's CDR3 is CASISRGASSTDTQYF. For the CDR3, the DNA is TGTGCCAGCATCTCCCGGGGGGCCAGTAGCACAGATACGCAGTATTTT.

The chain employs TRBV7-8 and TRBJ2-3; D call uncertain. This CDR3 region has 14 residues. Trimming shortened V by 5 bases and J by 0 bases, and 9 bases separated the two germline ends. CDR1 is SGHVS, CDR2 FQNEAQ, per germline. CDR3 region: CASSPLRSTDTQYF. The CDR3 region has the DNA TGTGCCAGCAGCCCCCTGCGGAGCACAGATACGCAGTATTTT.

This chain connects TRBV11-2 to TRBJ1-6; 7 nucleotides line up with TRBD1. The length of the CDR3 is 15 residues. Germline V gene lookup returns CDR1 SGHAT and CDR2 FQNNGV. The V gene end was trimmed by 7 bases and the J gene end by 5 bases; junction bases not matched to a gene: 8. CDR3 coding DNA: TGTGCCAGCAAACGAACCGGGACAGATAATTCACCCCTCCACTTT. Its translation is CASKRTGTDNSPLHF.

Many counts were recorded for this clonotype. The chain is built from TRBV7-9 and TRBJ2-2; D is ambiguous. The CDR3 contains 15 residues. V was clipped by 2 bases and J by 2 bases, with 9 bases between them. Germline V gene data show CDR1 as SEHNR and CDR2 as FQNEAQ (reference sequence). CDR3 residues: CASSLTGINTGELFF. CDR3 bases: TGTGCCAGCAGCTTAACGGGCATAAACACCGGGGAGCTGTTTTTT.

Many counts were recorded for this clonotype. V gene TRBV29-1 combines with J gene TRBJ2-7; D is uncertain. Between the trimmed V and J ends, which lost 5 bases and 0 bases, there was a span of 11 bases. Looked up from germline, CDR1 is SQVTM and CDR2 is ANQGSEA. The CDR3 runs to 13 residues. CDR3 protein: CSVYWISSYEQYF. The DNA of the CDR3 is TGCAGCGTTTACTGGATTAGCTCCTACGAGCAGTACTTC.

This clonotype was seen repeatedly, ten times or more. The genes are TRBV7-8 and TRBJ2-3; 9 nucleotides agree with TRBD2. The CDR3 sequence is 18 residues long. Germline CDR1 reads SGHVS; CDR2 reads FQNEAQ. The junction had 18 bases not matched to a gene; V was cut back by 3 bases and J by 8 bases. The CDR3 region is CASSLSPLTVAGAPTQYF. The CDR3, as DNA: TGTGCCAGCAGCTTGAGTCCCCTTACGGTAGCGGGGGCCCCTACGCAGTATTTT. The whole variable domain, remainder taken from reference TRBV7-8 and TRBJ2-3, is GAGVSQSPRYKVAKRGQDVALRCDPISGHVSLFWYQQALGQGPEFLTYFQNEAQLDKSGLPSDRFFAERPEGSVSTLKIQRTQQEDSAVYLCASSLSPLTVAGAPTQYFGPGTRLTVL.

This clonotype was detected only a few times. The rearrangement joins TRBV19 to TRBJ2-1, with 12 bases identical to TRBD1. With V trimmed by 9 bases and J by 10 bases, 13 bases remained unmatched. The CDR3 runs to 15 residues. CDR1 is LNHDA, CDR2 SQIVND, per germline (reference sequence). As DNA, the CDR3 is TGTGCCAGCGGCTGGCCCGGGACAGGGGGCGGGGAGCAGTTCTTC. Protein sequence: CASGWPGTGGGEQFF.

This clonotype came up many times. V usage is TRBV7-3 and J usage is TRBJ2-3, with TRBD1 matching over 7 bases. This CDR3 has 15 amino acids. The ends lost 5 bases at V and 3 bases at J; junction bases unmatched: 8. Per germline, CDR1 SGHTA and CDR2 FQGTGA. In nucleotides, the CDR3 is TGTGCCAGCAGCCCGGGACAGTTCTTGACAGATACGCAGTATTTT. Its protein product is CASSPGQFLTDTQYF.

This chain joins TRBV4-1 and TRBJ1-3, with a tentative D call TRBD1 (5 bases). V dropped 0 bases and J dropped 0 bases, with 15 bases sitting between them. The CDR3 contains 18 residues. Germline V gene lookup returns CDR1 MGHRA and CDR2 YSYEKL. The CDR3 loop is CASSQDLGGSPSGNTIYF. CDR3 in DNA: TGCGCCAGCAGCCAAGATTTGGGGGGAAGCCCCTCTGGAAACACCATATATTTT.

This clonotype was observed at least ten times. The chain carries TRBV10-2 and TRBJ2-5; weak D call: TRBD2 (6 bases). V was clipped by 7 bases and J by 2 bases, with 17 bases between them. The CDR3 totals 15 residues. The germline gives CDR1 WSHSY, CDR2 SAAADI. In DNA form, the CDR3 reads TGCGCCAGCACCTCCCCCGGACTAAGACAAGAGACCCAGTACTTC. Encoded protein: CASTSPGLRQETQYF.

This clonotype has ten or more counts. The V call is TRBV7-2, the J call TRBJ1-5; a weak D match, TRBD1 (5 bases). Trimming shortened V by 2 bases and J by 2 bases, and 13 bases separated the two germline ends. The CDR3 is 16 amino acids. The germline V gene has CDR1 SGHTA and CDR2 FQGNSA. The chain's CDR3 is CASSLQGPVGNQPQHF. The CDR3 DNA follows: TGTGCCAGCAGCTTACAGGGCCCCGTGGGCAATCAGCCCCAGCATTTT.

This clonotype has a count of ten or more. This chain connects TRBV12-3 or TRBV12-4 to TRBJ2-4, with D possibly being TRBD2 (6 bases). V lost 3 bases and J 2 bases, leaving 20 bases between the germline ends. The CDR3 extends over 18 amino acids. CDR3: CASSFSGWGEDPKNIQYF. The DNA for the CDR3 is TGTGCCAGCAGTTTCTCGGGGTGGGGGGAAGACCCCAAAAACATTCAGTACTTC.

This clonotype has just one count. CDR3 coding DNA: TGCGCCAGCAGTCTGGGGACGGTAACCTACGAGCAGTACTTC. It yields the protein CASSLGTVTYEQYF. The genes are TRBV5-1 and TRBJ2-7; possibly TRBD1 or TRBD2 for D (5 bases each). This CDR3 comprises 14 residues. In germline, CDR1 is SGHRS, CDR2 YFSETQ. V lost 5 bases, J lost 2 bases, and 14 bases lay in between.

A remark on this clonotype: This could be a read error, since a much larger clone is one nucleotide away. The genes are TRBV6-1 and TRBJ2-7; no definite D call. Looked up from germline, CDR1 is MNHNS and CDR2 is SASEGT. The CDR3 length is 11 residues. The DNA for the CDR3 is TGTGCCAGCAGTGGAACGAGTGAGCTGTACTTC. Residues: CASSGTSELYF.

This clonotype has at least ten counts. V is TRBV29-1 and J is TRBJ1-1; D is unclear. The CDR3 covers 10 residues. Per the germline V gene, CDR1 is SQVTM and CDR2 is ANQGSEA. V was cut by 4 bases and J by 8 bases, with 8 bases left in between. This chain's CDR3 is CSVAAGEAFF. DNA for the CDR3: TGCAGCGTTGCGGCGGGAGAAGCTTTCTTT.

This clonotype was counted many times. The gene calls are TRBV6-5 and TRBJ2-7, with 9 bases that match TRBD2. V lost 0 bases, J lost 3 bases, and 6 bases stayed unmatched. The CDR3 has 16 amino acids. Germline V gives CDR1 MNHEY, CDR2 SVGAGI. The CDR3 loop reads CASSYSGGGAYYEQYF. The CDR3 DNA sequence: TGTGCCAGCAGTTACTCGGGCGGGGGGGCCTACTACGAGCAGTACTTC.

This clonotype has at least ten counts. Here the CDR3 reads CASSLLHKNTEAFF. The CDR3 DNA is TGTGCCAGCAGTTTATTGCACAAGAACACTGAAGCTTTCTTT. J is TRBJ1-1 and V is TRBV28; D remains unclear. The germline gives CDR1 MDHEN, CDR2 SYDVKM. Trimming removed 1 base from V and 1 base from J, with 7 bases in between. CDR3 length: 14 amino acids.

This clonotype has just a few counts. V and J are TRBV3-1 and TRBJ2-3, with TRBD2 identical over 12 bases. V gave up 0 bases and J gave up 5 bases; unmatched junction bases: 3. This CDR3 comprises 16 residues. The germline gives CDR1 LGHDT, CDR2 YNNKEL (reference sequence). The CDR3 nucleotides are TGTGCCAGCAGCCAAGAGACTAGCGGGGGTGTAGATACGCAGTATTTT. Protein sequence: CASSQETSGGVDTQYF.

In its sample, this clonotype was seen a few times. This may be a read error, as it is one base from a much larger clone. The chain carries TRBV7-3 and TRBJ2-3, with unresolved D. Trimming left V 3 bases short and J 2 bases short, with 0 bases between. The CDR3 contains 11 residues. Germline CDR1 and CDR2: SGHTA and FQGTGA. The CDR3, as DNA: TGTGCCAGCAGCTTCACAGATACGCAGTATTTT. Protein product: CASSFTDTQYF.

For this clonotype: A read error may be the cause here, since a much bigger clone is one base away. The rearrangement uses TRBV11-2 and TRBJ2-1, with D perhaps given as TRBD1 or TRBD2 (5 bases each). Germline V CDR1 and CDR2: SGHAT, FQNNGV. This CDR3 contains 14 residues. V was clipped by 7 bases and J by 7 bases, with 17 bases between them. This CDR3 reads CASTRDRVSNEQFF. The CDR3 DNA is TGTGCCAGCACCCGGGACCGGGTCTCAAATGAGCAGTTCTTC.